The next 5 T cell receptor beta chains were all read from a single sample in a study of molecular identifiers for immune sequencing clone quantification. TCRdb itself ran the PCR reads through MiXCR, one entry per CDR3 protein. The data contain under 600,000 distinct CDR3 sequences, about a fifth of them singletons. Sequencing used naive CD8+ T cells from blood, with Jurkat cell RNA spiked in. Subset reported: FACS-sorted CD8+CD4-CCR7+CD45RA+ naive T cells. The source of these receptors is a human donor in good health. Some libraries in this study had Jurkat cell RNA spiked in.

In its sample, this clonotype was seen a few times. CDR3 DNA: TGCGCCAGCAGCCAAGAGACCGATATTCAAGGCGAGCAGTACTTC. Its protein product is CASSQETDIQGEQYF. The chain links TRBV4-3 to TRBJ2-7; D uncertain. CDR1 and CDR2 from the germline V gene are LGHNA and YSLEER. The CDR3 runs to 15 residues. V was cut by 0 bases and J by 6 bases, with 15 bases left in between.

This rearrangement joins TRBV7-9 to TRBJ1-2; unclear D gene. The CDR3 is 14 residues long. V lost 0 bases to trimming and J lost 2 bases, with 7 bases between them. Germline V CDR1 and CDR2: SEHNR, FQNEAQ (reference sequence). The CDR3 protein is CASSLAAGNYGYTF. CDR3 DNA sequence: TGTGCCAGCAGCTTAGCTGCGGGAAACTATGGCTACACCTTC.

On this clonotype: It is likely a read error, because the conserved phenylalanine at the end of the CDR3 is missing. The chain links TRBV2 to TRBJ1-4; D not certain. The CDR3 length is 15 residues. Germline-derived CDR1 and CDR2 are SNHLY and FYNNEI. Trimming took off 1 base at V and 0 bases at J, with 6 bases between the two ends. The CDR3 nucleotides are TGTGCCAGCAGTGAAGGGGGTGCAACTAATGAAAAACTGTTTCTT. Protein product: CASSEGGATNEKLFL.

This clonotype occurred many times. This chain connects TRBV6-1 to TRBJ2-1; tentative D call: TRBD2 (5 bases). The CDR3 spans 14 residues. V gave up 7 bases and J gave up 8 bases, with 18 bases separating them. Germline loops: CDR1 MNHNS, CDR2 SASEGT. Here the CDR3 reads CASTRLGVLDEQFF. CDR3 coding DNA: TGTGCCAGCACCCGGCTCGGGGTTCTGGATGAGCAGTTCTTC.

In its sample, this clonotype was seen a few times. The CDR3 protein is CASSFMVRDTEAFF. DNA of the CDR3: TGTGCCAGCAGTTTTATGGTCCGAGACACTGAAGCTTTCTTT. This rearrangement joins TRBV12-3 or TRBV12-4 to TRBJ1-1; D is unclear. The CDR3 is 14 amino acids. V gave up 3 bases and J gave up 3 bases, with 11 bases separating them.